This paragraph reports one T cell receptor beta chain. Its matching antigen is unknown. The CDR3 consists of 15 residues. Germline-derived CDR1 and CDR2 are SNHLY and FYNNEI. 5'RACE template switching built TCR beta cDNA with unique molecular identifiers. TCRdb reprocessed the 5' RACE reads, with one entry per CDR3 protein and no DNA. This repertoire includes about 370,000 distinct CDR3 sequences. This sample is drawn from a study of T cells expressing NK-cell markers. On the study more broadly: Just one sequenced donor of eight was HCMV-seronegative, while seven were seropositive. Whole-study findings and limits: CD8+ T cells in 5 or 6 donors included dominant NKG2C+ clonotypes at about 1.0-7.5%. The study left the HCMV specificity of expanded NKG2C+ T cell clones unresolved.

This clonotype originated in a woman aged 50 to 60 in good health. The rearrangement joins TRBV2 to TRBJ2-2; TCRdb lists TRBD1, though no DNA is available to test this call. Material: blood T cells: a sorted CD56 or NKG2C T cell subset, CD4+ or CD8+ T cells, or bulk PBMC T cells (not recorded which). The CDR3 spells CASRRRQGKPGELFF. Full variable domain (remainder filled in from reference TRBV2 and TRBJ2-2): EPEVTQTPSHQVTQMGQEVILRCVPISNHLYFYWYRQILGQKVEFLVSFYNNEISEKSEIFDDQFSVERPDGSNFTLKIRSTKLEDSAMYFCASRRRQGKPGELFFGEGSRLTVL.